This T cell receptor beta chain was sequenced during a study of blood T cell repertoires in COVID-19. Study summary: The United States, Italy and Spain supplied acute and convalescent COVID-19 samples. T cells, B-cell-depleted T cells, or PBMCs provided the cDNA or gDNA that served as material.

The participants were between 18 and 89 years old and came from 24 US areas. Only in-frame clones appear in the TCRdb table, and some are missing; sequencing was by immunoSEQ multiplex PCR. The sample records about 220,000 clones, around 88% being singletons. Looked up from germline, CDR1 is SGHTA and CDR2 is FQGTGA. The CDR3 is 15 residues long. V shed 3 bases and J shed 2 bases, with 11 bases lying between them. The V call is TRBV7-3, the J call TRBJ2-1, with D uncertain. The TCR originated in a woman in her 50s with acute COVID-19. Sequencing was performed on PBMCs or T cells enriched from blood (not recorded which). The CDR3 spells CASSFTRSAYNEQFF. The CDR3 DNA sequence: TGTGCCAGCAGCTTCACGCGGTCCGCCTACAATGAGCAGTTCTTC.